One sample yielded the 25 T cell receptor beta chains listed below, sequenced in a study of blood T cell repertoires in COVID-19. Some clones are missing from TCRdb's copy, which holds only in-frame ones; the method was immunoSEQ multiplex PCR. The profile shows about 200,000 clones, 90% of them singletons. The sample taken for sequencing was PBMCs or T cells enriched from blood (not recorded which). The receptors were sampled from a man between 25 and 39 years old who had recovered from COVID-19.

The V gene is TRBV12-3 or TRBV12-4, the J gene TRBJ1-2, with D unclear. The CDR3 has 13 amino acids. The V and J ends lost 0 bases and 6 bases respectively, with 8 bases between them. The CDR3 DNA reads TGTGCCAGCAGTTTAGCGCTTCAGAATGGCTACACCTTC. Translated, it gives CASSLALQNGYTF.

This clone was seen only once. The chain is built from TRBV9 and TRBJ1-1, with a possible D match to TRBD1 (5 bases). Germline loops: CDR1 SGDLS, CDR2 YYNGEE. The CDR3 covers 14 residues. Trimming left V 0 bases short and J 7 bases short, with 13 bases between. CDR3 sequence (DNA): TGTGCCAGCAGCGTAGACCAGGGCCAGGGTGAAGCTTTCTTT. Its protein is CASSVDQGQGEAFF.

The rearrangement uses TRBV4-1 and TRBJ2-3, with TRBD2 identical over 13 bases. The V gene end was trimmed by 6 bases and the J gene end by 7 bases; junction bases not matched to a gene: 10. CDR1 is MGHRA and CDR2 is YSYEKL in the germline V gene. This CDR3 region has 16 residues. The CDR3 DNA reads as TGCGCCAGCAGTCCAACTAGCGGGGGGGCTGGCTATACGCAGTATTTT. Its translation: CASSPTSGGAGYTQYF.

The chain combines TRBV5-4 with TRBJ2-4; 8 bases line up with TRBD1. This CDR3 region has 18 residues. Germline trimming cut 3 bases from V and 0 bases from J; bases unmatched to any gene: 11. Germline V CDR1 and CDR2: SGHNT, YYREEE (reference sequence). The CDR3 DNA follows: TGTGCCAGCAGCTCCTCGGACAGGGCCCTACTAGCCAAAAACATTCAGTACTTC. Protein sequence: CASSSSDRALLAKNIQYF.

This clone showed up just a few times. The chain links TRBV10-3 to TRBJ1-2; D perhaps matches TRBD1 (5 bases). V lost 0 bases to trimming and J lost 4 bases, with 9 bases between them. Per the germline V gene, CDR1 is ENHRY and CDR2 is SYGVKD. There are 14 residues in the CDR3. CDR3 DNA sequence: TGTGCCATCAGTGAGTCGACGACAGTCTATGGCTACACCTTC. It specifies CAISESTTVYGYTF.

This chain uses TRBV5-1 with TRBJ2-3; the match to TRBD1 covers 9 bases. The CDR3 extends over 16 amino acids. J was trimmed by 0 bases and V by 3 bases; bases with no gene match: 5. The germline V gene encodes CDR1 SGHRS and CDR2 YFSETQ. The CDR3 nucleotides are TGCGCCAGCAGCTACGGGACAGGGCAAAGCACAGATACGCAGTATTTT. Translation: CASSYGTGQSTDTQYF.

The chain joins TRBV4-3 to TRBJ2-2, with 12 bases fitting TRBD2. The junction had 6 bases not matched to a gene; V was cut back by 1 base and J by 6 bases. Per germline, CDR1 LGHNA and CDR2 YSLEER. The length of the CDR3 is 17 residues. CDR3 bases: TGCGCCAGCAGCCAAGCACCGACTAGCGGGAGCGCCGGGGAGCTGTTTTTT. It is translated as CASSQAPTSGSAGELFF.

The chain joins TRBV10-3 to TRBJ2-1; TRBD2 matches at 7 bases. The V gene end was trimmed by 0 bases and the J gene end by 3 bases; junction bases not matched to a gene: 8. In germline, CDR1 is ENHRY, CDR2 SYGVKD. The CDR3 contains 17 residues. DNA for the CDR3: TGTGCCATCAGTGAGTCGAATTTAGGGGACTACTACAATGAGCAGTTCTTC. It yields the protein CAISESNLGDYYNEQFF.

This clone was counted only a few times. The V call is TRBV4-3, the J call TRBJ1-5, with D unclear. The CDR3 has 15 residues. The germline V gene encodes CDR1 LGHNA and CDR2 YSLEER. Trimming took 0 bases from V and 0 from J, leaving 6 bases between them. The DNA of the CDR3 is TGCGCCAGCAGCCAAGATCGACTTAGCAATCAGCCCCAGCATTTT. Translating gives CASSQDRLSNQPQHF.

The rearrangement joins TRBV13 to TRBJ2-1, with 10 bases that match TRBD2. The length of the CDR3 is 12 residues. The germline V gene encodes CDR1 PRHDT and CDR2 FYEKMQ (reference sequence). The V and J ends lost 5 bases and 15 bases, in that order; junction bases with no gene match: 7. CDR3 in amino acids: CASSESGGDAFF. The CDR3 region has the DNA TGTGCCAGCAGCGAAAGCGGGGGGGACGCGTTCTTC.

This clone was found a few times. Other DNA sequences in the same sample also yield this CDR3. The rearrangement links TRBV24-1 to TRBJ2-4; TRBD1 matches 8 bases. Germline CDR1 is KGHDR and CDR2 is SFDVKD. With V trimmed by 3 bases and J by 4 bases, 1 base remained unmatched. CDR3 size: 14 residues. The CDR3, as DNA: TGTGCCACCAGTGATCGGGACAGGAAAAACATTCAGTACTTC. Translating gives CATSDRDRKNIQYF.

The V gene is TRBV28, the J gene TRBJ2-1; D unclear. With 11 bases removed from V and 3 bases from J, the gap between germline ends came to 14 bases. The CDR3 totals 13 residues. CDR1 is MDHEN and CDR2 is SYDVKM in the germline V gene. DNA for the CDR3: TGTGCCGTCACTTCGCGCCACTACAATGAGCAGTTCTTC. This encodes CAVTSRHYNEQFF.

V is TRBV24-1 and J is TRBJ2-2; D is uncertain. Germline V gene data show CDR1 as KGHDR and CDR2 as SFDVKD. Trimming cost V 5 bases and J 0 bases, with 12 bases left between them. CDR3 length: 16 residues. The chain's CDR3 is CATSGAARSNTGELFF. CDR3 bases: TGTGCCACCAGTGGTGCAGCGAGATCGAACACCGGGGAGCTGTTTTTT.

The V call is TRBV6-5, the J call TRBJ1-2; 9 bases are a match to TRBD1. CDR3 length: 13 amino acids. Trimming cost V 9 bases and J 8 bases; bases outside gene matches: 10. Germline assignment: CDR1 MNHEY and CDR2 SVGAGI. The chain's CDR3 is CASGTGGAGGYTF. CDR3 DNA: TGTGCCAGTGGAACAGGGGGCGCCGGAGGCTACACCTTC.

J is TRBJ2-1 and V is TRBV5-4; 8 bases match TRBD1. The CDR3 runs to 16 residues. V lost 4 bases, J lost 0 bases, and 6 bases stayed unmatched. Germline CDR1 and CDR2: SGHNT and YYREEE (reference sequence). The CDR3 region is CASSVGQGRSYNEQFF. As DNA, the CDR3 is TGTGCCAGCAGCGTCGGACAGGGACGCTCCTACAATGAGCAGTTCTTC.

The CDR3 here is CASSRRQTEAFF. The DNA for the CDR3 is TGTGCCAGCAGTCGGAGACAGACTGAAGCTTTCTTT. J is TRBJ1-1 and V is TRBV6-5, with a tentative D call TRBD1 (5 bases). The CDR3 is 12 residues long. The V end was cut by 5 bases, the J end by 5 bases, with 9 bases between. Germline V gene sequence: CDR1 MNHEY, CDR2 SVGAGI.

This clone appeared a single time. This chain connects TRBV2 to TRBJ1-2, with a tentative D call TRBD1 (6 bases). The CDR3 runs to 15 residues. Trimming removed 7 bases from V and 4 bases from J, with 19 bases in between. Germline V CDR1 and CDR2: SNHLY, FYNNEI. The DNA of the CDR3 is TGTGCCAGCAAGGAACAGGGTTTTATCTCCTATGGCTACACCTTC. Its translation: CASKEQGFISYGYTF.

The chain links TRBV6-6 to TRBJ2-7; TRBD2 matches at 11 bases. The CDR3 length is 15 residues. Germline CDR1 reads MNHNY; CDR2 reads SVGAGI (reference sequence). With 3 bases clipped from V and 4 bases from J, the junction kept 5 bases outside the gene matches. The CDR3 is CASSYKLAGVYEQYF. In nucleotides, the CDR3 is TGTGCCAGCAGTTATAAACTAGCGGGAGTGTACGAGCAGTACTTC.

V is TRBV13 and J is TRBJ2-7; a possible D gene is TRBD1 (6 bases). Trimming removed 5 bases from V and 2 bases from J, with 19 bases in between. Germline CDR1 and CDR2: PRHDT and FYEKMQ (reference sequence). This CDR3 comprises 16 residues. The CDR3 DNA is TGTGCCAGCAGCCAGAATACCGGGACAAATACCTACGAGCAGTACTTC. It translates to CASSQNTGTNTYEQYF.

V gene TRBV7-2 combines with J gene TRBJ1-2, with D possibly TRBD1 on 5 matching bases. Deletions cut 1 base from V and 4 bases from J, with 13 bases between. The CDR3 extends over 15 amino acids. The germline V gene has CDR1 SGHTA and CDR2 FQGNSA. The chain's CDR3 is CASSLDSRAIYGYTF. The CDR3 DNA reads as TGTGCCAGCAGCTTAGATTCCAGGGCTATCTATGGCTACACCTTC.

V usage is TRBV28 and J usage is TRBJ2-1, with TRBD2 as a possible D gene (6 bases). The germline V gene has CDR1 MDHEN and CDR2 SYDVKM. Trimming shortened V by 0 bases and J by 5 bases, and 11 bases separated the two germline ends. The CDR3 covers 15 residues. CDR3 loop: CASSLWRDQHNEQFF. DNA of the CDR3: TGTGCCAGCAGTTTATGGCGGGACCAACACAATGAGCAGTTCTTC. The variable domain in full, with the rest retrieved from reference TRBV28 and TRBJ2-1, is DVKVTQSSRYLVKRTGEKVFLECVQDMDHENMFWYRQDPGLGLRLIYFSYDVKMKEKGDIPEGYSVSREKKERFSLILESASTNQTSMYLCASSLWRDQHNEQFFGPGTRLTVL.

CDR3 DNA sequence: TGTGCCAGCAGCCTCGCCGTCGCGGGTTGGGACTACGAGCAGTACTTC. Its translation: CASSLAVAGWDYEQYF. This chain links TRBV7-8 with TRBJ2-7; D is perhaps TRBD2 (5 bases). V lost 5 bases and J 3 bases, leaving 20 bases between the germline ends. The CDR3 contains 16 residues. Germline CDR1 and CDR2: SGHVS and FQNEAQ.

The chain links TRBV11-3 to TRBJ2-1; a weak D match, TRBD2 (6 bases). V lost 5 bases and J 5 bases, leaving 22 bases between the germline ends. Germline assignment: CDR1 SGHNT and CDR2 YENEEA. The CDR3 runs 17 residues. In nucleotides, the CDR3 is TGTGCCAGCAGCATTAGAAAACCCGGGACTGGGGACAATGAGCAGTTCTTC. Protein product: CASSIRKPGTGDNEQFF. Based on the CDR3 plus reference TRBV11-3 and TRBJ2-1, the full variable domain is EAGVVQSPRYKIIEKKQPVAFWCNPISGHNTLYWYLQNLGQGPELLIRYENEEAVDDSQLPKDRFSAERLKGVDSTLKIQPAELGDSAVYLCASSIRKPGTGDNEQFFGPGTRLTVL.

The chain joins TRBV5-1 to TRBJ2-1; 13 bases agree with TRBD2. Germline CDR1 is SGHRS and CDR2 is YFSETQ. V lost 3 bases to trimming and J lost 6 bases; unmatched junction nucleotides: 6. The CDR3 extends over 16 amino acids. CDR3 amino acids: CASSYGTSGALNEQFF. CDR3 nucleotides: TGCGCCAGCAGCTACGGGACTAGCGGGGCCCTCAATGAGCAGTTCTTC.

The chain combines TRBV5-6 with TRBJ2-2; 8 bases are a match to TRBD1. V shed 0 bases, J shed 9 bases, and the junction held 16 bases outside the gene matches. The CDR3 is made up of 18 amino acids. Germline V gene sequence: CDR1 SGHDT, CDR2 YYEEEE. The CDR3 DNA reads as TGTGCCAGCAGCTTGGCAGAGTGGCAGGGGGCGTTTCAGTGGGAGCTGTTTTTT. This sequence encodes CASSLAEWQGAFQWELFF.